Listed below are T cell receptor beta chains from one sample, sequenced in a study of T cells in Graves' hyperthyroidism and ophthalmopathy. TCRdb itself ran the multiplex PCR reads through MiXCR, one entry per CDR3 protein. The data show approximately 530,000 distinct CDR3 sequences, 16% seen once. Specimen: blood. The receptors here all came from a woman aged 18-35 years with Graves' hyperthyroidism. Both conserved end residues are part of each CDR3. D genes are given only for firm matches.

>TRBJ2-5|TRBV5-8|TRBD2
CASSSSGRWQETQYF
>TRBJ2-3|TRBV18|-
CASSPSSGDTQYF
>TRBJ2-5|TRBV12-5|-
CASGLVIGLAETQYF
>TRBJ2-1|TRBV19|-
CASSIGDNEQFF
>TRBJ2-3|TRBV7-3|-
CASSLFRGFNDTQYF
>TRBJ2-2|TRBV20-1|TRBD2
CSAKRGENTGELFF
>TRBJ1-5|TRBV12-3/TRBV12-4|TRBD1
CASSKTGASNQPQHF
>TRBJ2-3|TRBV10-3|-
CAISVHSEDTQYF
>TRBJ2-7|TRBV2|-
CASSRGPNSYEQYF
>TRBJ2-7|TRBV7-8|TRBD2
CASSRLGVLGRGGEQYF
>TRBJ1-2|TRBV28|-
CASTPTSPVKGYGYTF
>TRBJ2-3|TRBV2|TRBD2
CASRTSGRPDTQYF
>TRBJ2-7|TRBV20-1|TRBD2
CSARGTSGGYYEQYF
>TRBJ2-2|TRBV3-1|TRBD2
CASSPTSHPTGELFF
>TRBJ2-1|TRBV14|-
CASSQDSGHRFYEQFF
>TRBJ1-2|TRBV5-8|-
CANHLGQLRDCGYTF
>TRBJ1-6|TRBV6-1|-
CASSNLAPNNSPLHF
>TRBJ2-3|TRBV7-2|TRBD1
CASSLDRGREDTQYF
>TRBJ2-4|TRBV2|-
CASSELGQGEDIQYF
>TRBJ2-3|TRBV14|-
CASSQIVGAPADTQYF
>TRBJ1-2|TRBV7-9|-
CASSRSGNTYGYTF
>TRBJ1-2|TRBV7-8|-
CASSFRERAIGGYTF
>TRBJ2-1|TRBV5-1|-
CASSLGWGNPTYNEQFF
>TRBJ2-7|TRBV3-1|TRBD2
CASSQDLRGTSGRDEQYF
>TRBJ2-1|TRBV5-1|TRBD2
CASSTGLGNGNEQFF
>TRBJ1-1|TRBV7-2|-
CASSSLPGQNTEAFF
>TRBJ1-3|TRBV7-9|-
CASSMGVEDTIYF
>TRBJ2-3|TRBV11-3|-
CASSPSGTAGDTQYF
>TRBJ2-5|TRBV30|-
CAWSLTGGGQETQYF
>TRBJ2-3|TRBV5-1|TRBD1
CASTPIWDRGDTQYF
>TRBJ1-2|TRBV2|TRBD1
CASSESLGQGAGRGYTF
>TRBJ2-5|TRBV6-2/TRBV6-3|-
CAGSRGVLETQYF
>TRBJ1-2|TRBV25-1|-
CASRKQGGRYTF
>TRBJ2-3|TRBV12-3/TRBV12-4|-
CASSLGWGTIEQYF
>TRBJ2-5|TRBV29-1|-
CSFIFLVEGEVTQYF
>TRBJ2-3|TRBV20-1|-
CSAIDRADTQYF
>TRBJ2-1|TRBV6-1|TRBD2
CASSEGTRLDNEQFF
>TRBJ2-1|TRBV2|TRBD2
CVSSLERGSYNEQFF
>TRBJ2-6|TRBV7-9|-
CASGFTGAGANVLTF
>TRBJ2-1|TRBV28|TRBD2
CASSLSRLAGVGEQFF
>TRBJ1-1|TRBV6-1|TRBD1
CASSYLPRDSNEAFF